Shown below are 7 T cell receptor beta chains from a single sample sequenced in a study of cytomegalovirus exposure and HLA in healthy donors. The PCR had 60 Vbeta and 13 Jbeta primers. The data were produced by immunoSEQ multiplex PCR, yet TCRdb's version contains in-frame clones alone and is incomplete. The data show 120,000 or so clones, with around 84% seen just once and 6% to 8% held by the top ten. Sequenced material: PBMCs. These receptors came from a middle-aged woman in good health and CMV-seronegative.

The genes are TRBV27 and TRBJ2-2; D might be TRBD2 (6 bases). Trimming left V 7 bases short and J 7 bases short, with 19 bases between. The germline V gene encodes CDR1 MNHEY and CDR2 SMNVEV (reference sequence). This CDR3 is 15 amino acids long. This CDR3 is CASMFGAGRGGELFF. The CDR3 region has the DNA TGTGCCAGCATGTTCGGGGCGGGACGGGGCGGGGAGCTGTTTTTT.

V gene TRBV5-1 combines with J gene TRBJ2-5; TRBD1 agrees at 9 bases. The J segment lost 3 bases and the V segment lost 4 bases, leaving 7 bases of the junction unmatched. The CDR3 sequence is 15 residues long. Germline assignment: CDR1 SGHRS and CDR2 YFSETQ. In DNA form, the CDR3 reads TGCGCCAGCAGCCAGGAGGGGACAGGGAAAGAGACCCAGTACTTC. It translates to CASSQEGTGKETQYF.

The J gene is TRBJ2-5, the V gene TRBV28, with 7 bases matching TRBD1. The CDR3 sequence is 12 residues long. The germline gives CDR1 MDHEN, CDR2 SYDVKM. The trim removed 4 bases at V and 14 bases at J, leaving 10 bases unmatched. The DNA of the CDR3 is TGTGCCAGCAGTTCCCCCGGGACAGAGTCATACTTC. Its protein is CASSSPGTESYF.

This CDR3 is CASSQDLGPPYNEQFF. CDR3 DNA sequence: TGCGCCAGCAGCCAAGATCTAGGCCCACCCTACAATGAGCAGTTCTTC. V is TRBV4-1 and J is TRBJ2-1, with no clear D. The CDR3 contains 16 residues. Germline V lookup: CDR1 MGHRA, CDR2 YSYEKL. V lost 0 bases, J lost 2 bases, and 11 bases lay in between.

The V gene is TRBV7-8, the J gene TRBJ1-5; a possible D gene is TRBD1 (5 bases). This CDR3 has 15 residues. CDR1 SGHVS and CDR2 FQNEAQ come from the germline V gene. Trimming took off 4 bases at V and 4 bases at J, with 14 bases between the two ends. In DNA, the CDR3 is TGTGCCAGCAGCTCGACGAGGACACAGAATCAGCCCCAGCATTTT. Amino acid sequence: CASSSTRTQNQPQHF.

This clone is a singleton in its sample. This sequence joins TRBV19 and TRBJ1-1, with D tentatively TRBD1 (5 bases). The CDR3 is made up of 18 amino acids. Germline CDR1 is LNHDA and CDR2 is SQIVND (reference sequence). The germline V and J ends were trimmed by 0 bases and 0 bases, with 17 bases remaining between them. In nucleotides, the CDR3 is TGTGCCAGTAGTATAGACCCAAAGGACATCACCATGAACACTGAAGCTTTCTTT. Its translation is CASSIDPKDITMNTEAFF.

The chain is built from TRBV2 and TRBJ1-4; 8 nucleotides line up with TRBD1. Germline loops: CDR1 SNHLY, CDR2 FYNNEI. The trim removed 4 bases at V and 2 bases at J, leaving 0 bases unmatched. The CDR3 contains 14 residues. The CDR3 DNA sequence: TGTGCCAGCAGTGGACAGGGGACTAATGAAAAACTGTTTTTT. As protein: CASSGQGTNEKLFF.